Listed here are 30 T cell receptor beta chains from one sample, sequenced in a study of blood T cell repertoires in COVID-19. Produced via immunoSEQ multiplex PCR; TCRdb's table is partial and in-frame only. The sample lists some 96,000 clones; about 91% were seen once. The sequenced sample consisted of peripheral blood. These TCRs come from a human donor in a cohort sampled during active COVID-19.

This chain uses TRBV29-1 with TRBJ2-5; perhaps TRBD2 as D (5 bases). Germline assignment: CDR1 SQVTM and CDR2 ANQGSEA. V lost 7 bases and J lost 4, with 13 bases in between. The CDR3 is 12 residues long. This CDR3 is CSAPEGGETQYF. In DNA form, the CDR3 reads TGCAGCGCCCCTGAGGGTGGAGAGACCCAGTACTTC.

This clone has a handful of counts. The chain has TRBV5-1 and TRBJ2-7; 8 bases are shared with TRBD1. The V gene end was trimmed by 4 bases and the J gene end by 3 bases; junction bases not matched to a gene: 9. The CDR3 is 15 amino acids. CDR1 and CDR2 (germline): SGHRS, YFSETQ. The CDR3 region is CASSTRQGAFYEQYF. In DNA form, the CDR3 reads TGCGCCAGCAGCACTCGGCAGGGGGCATTCTACGAGCAGTACTTC.

The chain uses TRBV15 and TRBJ1-6; 7 nucleotides align to TRBD1. CDR3 length: 15 residues. Trimming at V came to 1 base and at J to 9 bases, leaving 6 bases not matched to a gene. CDR1 LNHNV and CDR2 YYDKDF come from the germline V gene (reference sequence). CDR3 region: CATSRGGQPGSPLHF. In nucleotides, the CDR3 is TGTGCCACCAGCAGAGGGGGACAGCCCGGTTCACCCCTCCACTTT.

The rearrangement joins TRBV6-5 to TRBJ2-4; the match to TRBD1 covers 8 bases. V shed 8 bases and J 1 base; nucleotides not matched to a gene: 7. The V gene's germline CDR1 is MNHEY and CDR2 SVGAGI. CDR3 length: 15 residues. CDR3 coding DNA: TGTGCCAGCGAGACAGGGGTTCGGGCCAAAAACATTCAGTACTTC. Translated, it gives CASETGVRAKNIQYF.

Here the CDR3 reads CASRREIGTGELFF. CDR3 nucleotides: TGTGCCAGCAGGCGGGAGATCGGCACCGGGGAGCTGTTTTTT. The rearrangement joins TRBV6-5 to TRBJ2-2, with TRBD2 matching 7 bases. Trimming cost V 6 bases and J 4 bases; bases outside gene matches: 5. This CDR3 has 14 amino acids. CDR1 and CDR2 (germline): MNHEY, SVGAGI.

V and J are TRBV2 and TRBJ2-1; TRBD1 aligns across 7 bases. The CDR3 consists of 15 residues. Germline-derived CDR1 and CDR2 are SNHLY and FYNNEI. V lost 5 bases and J lost 3; bases outside the gene matches: 7. The CDR3 bases are TGTGCCAGCAGTCCAGACAGGGTGAACTACAATGAGCAGTTCTTC. Translated, it gives CASSPDRVNYNEQFF.

The chain links TRBV5-4 to TRBJ2-2; TRBD1 might be the D (6 bases). Trimming stripped 0 bases from V and 4 bases from J, with 16 bases between. This CDR3 is built from 17 residues. Germline values: CDR1 SGHNT, CDR2 YYREEE (reference sequence). This chain's CDR3 is CASSLDPGTTATGELFF. CDR3 in DNA: TGTGCCAGCAGCTTGGACCCCGGGACAACAGCCACCGGGGAGCTGTTTTTT.

About this clone itself: This specimen includes other DNA sequences encoding the same CDR3. J is TRBJ2-7 and V is TRBV5-1; 8 nucleotides agree with TRBD1. The CDR3 length is 14 residues. Germline trimming cut 4 bases from V and 1 base from J; bases unmatched to any gene: 4. The V gene's germline CDR1 is SGHRS and CDR2 YFSETQ. For the CDR3, the DNA is TGCGCCAGCAGCCTAGGACAGGGTTCCTACGAGCAGTACTTC. It yields the protein CASSLGQGSYEQYF. The variable domain in full, with the rest retrieved from reference TRBV5-1 and TRBJ2-7, is KAGVTQTPRYLIKTRGQQVTLSCSPISGHRSVSWYQQTPGQGLQFLFEYFSETQRNKGNFPGRFSGRQFSNSRSEMNVSTLELGDSALYLCASSLGQGSYEQYFGPGTRLTVT.

The V gene is TRBV29-1, the J gene TRBJ1-1; D is possibly TRBD1 (6 bases). This CDR3 is 11 amino acids long. Germline V gene data show CDR1 as SQVTM and CDR2 as ANQGSEA. The V gene lost 4 bases and the J gene lost 5 bases, with 8 bases spanning the gap. The CDR3 nucleotides are TGCAGCGTTGTGCAGGGGACTGAAGCTTTCTTT. Translated, it gives CSVVQGTEAFF. The full variable domain, with the rest looked up from reference TRBV29-1 and TRBJ1-1, is SAVISQKPSRDICQRGTSLTIQCQVDSQVTMMFWYRQQPGQSLTLIATANQGSEATYESGFVIDKFPISRPNLTFSTLTVSNMSPEDSSIYLCSVVQGTEAFFGQGTRLTVV.

V and J are TRBV7-2 and TRBJ2-5; 7 bases map to TRBD1. J lost 4 bases, V lost 4 bases, and 6 bases had no gene match. The CDR3 covers 14 residues. The germline gives CDR1 SGHTA, CDR2 FQGNSA. The CDR3 DNA follows: TGTGCCAGCAGCTCACAGGGGTTAGGAGAGACCCAGTACTTC. This encodes CASSSQGLGETQYF.

The chain carries TRBV3-1 (or the pseudogene TRBV3-2) and TRBJ1-2; 8 bases are shared with TRBD1. Germline V gene lookup returns CDR1 LGHDT and CDR2 YNNKEL (reference sequence). The CDR3 is 18 amino acids. Germline trimming cut 4 bases from V and 4 bases from J; bases unmatched to any gene: 17. The DNA of the CDR3 is TGTGCCAGCAGCCCCCTGGGGCGACAGGGGCCCGCCCTCTATGGCTACACCTTC. It is translated as CASSPLGRQGPALYGYTF.

This clone was observed a single time. The J gene is TRBJ2-7, the V gene TRBV6-5; 7 nucleotides align to TRBD1. From germline, CDR1 is MNHEY and CDR2 SVGAGI. The CDR3 has 13 residues. V trimming: 5 bases; J trimming: 7 bases; junction bases outside the gene matches: 8. The CDR3 region is CASSTGQDAEQYF. The DNA for the CDR3 is TGTGCCAGCAGTACTGGACAGGACGCAGAGCAGTACTTC.

The CDR3, as DNA: TGTGCCAGCATCCCCAGGGCTTCTGGTCCACATCTGTATGGCTACACCTTC. Encoded protein: CASIPRASGPHLYGYTF. This chain links TRBV27 with TRBJ1-2, with TRBD1 as a possible D gene (5 bases). The CDR3 sequence is 17 residues long. V was trimmed by 7 bases and J by 5 bases, leaving 26 bases between them. Germline values: CDR1 MNHEY, CDR2 SMNVEV (reference sequence).

This clone was seen a handful of times. J is TRBJ2-1 and V is TRBV5-4, with 8 bases aligning to TRBD1. The ends lost 3 bases at V and 3 bases at J; junction bases unmatched: 5. Per germline, CDR1 SGHNT and CDR2 YYREEE (reference sequence). This CDR3 has 15 amino acids. CDR3 region: CASSSRDRFYNEQFF. For the CDR3, the DNA is TGTGCCAGCAGCTCCCGGGACAGGTTCTACAATGAGCAGTTCTTC. The whole variable domain, remainder taken from reference TRBV5-4 and TRBJ2-1, is ETGVTQSPTHLIKTRGQQVTLRCSSQSGHNTVSWYQQALGQGPQFIFQYYREEENGRGNFPPRFSGLQFPNYSSELNVNALELDDSALYLCASSSRDRFYNEQFFGPGTRLTVL.

This chain joins TRBV10-3 and TRBJ2-7; maybe TRBD2 (6 bases). CDR3 length: 15 amino acids. Germline values: CDR1 ENHRY, CDR2 SYGVKD. The V gene lost 10 bases and the J gene lost 4 bases, with 23 bases spanning the gap. The CDR3 nucleotides read TGTGCCACCCACTCTATCCAGCGGAGGGATTACGAGCAGTACTTC. Encoded protein: CATHSIQRRDYEQYF.

This chain joins TRBV14 and TRBJ2-6; D may be TRBD1 (6 bases). Germline V gene sequence: CDR1 SGHDN, CDR2 FVKESK. The CDR3 is 15 residues long. V was pared by 6 bases and J by 2 bases, with 11 bases between. For the CDR3, the DNA is TGTGCCAGCAGTATAAAGGGGGCTGGGGCCAACGTCCTGACTTTC. It yields the protein CASSIKGAGANVLTF.

The V call is TRBV4-2, the J call TRBJ1-4, with 9 bases identical to TRBD1. This CDR3 has 19 residues. V was pared by 0 bases and J by 7 bases, with 15 bases of the junction left unmatched. CDR1 LGHNA and CDR2 YNFKEQ come from the germline V gene. The CDR3 sequence is CASSQEGVLMTGGGEKLFF. CDR3 nucleotide sequence: TGTGCCAGCAGCCAAGAAGGGGTCCTCATGACAGGGGGTGGTGAAAAACTGTTTTTT.

V gene TRBV5-1 combines with J gene TRBJ2-1; 9 bases align to TRBD1. The CDR3 has 15 amino acids. The V gene's germline CDR1 is SGHRS and CDR2 YFSETQ. After removal of 9 bases from V and 4 bases from J, the junction contained 11 bases not matched to a gene. The CDR3 sequence is CATEPGTGSYNEQFF. The CDR3 nucleotides read TGCGCCACCGAGCCCGGGACAGGGTCATACAATGAGCAGTTCTTC.

The gene calls are TRBV6-6 and TRBJ2-7; 9 nucleotides line up with TRBD2. The CDR3 has 16 residues. Per germline, CDR1 MNHNY and CDR2 SVGAGI (reference sequence). Unmatched junction bases numbered 12, after V lost 7 bases and J lost 2 bases. DNA of the CDR3: TGTGCCAGCACCCGGGGGATGACTAGCGGACCCTACGAGCAGTACTTC. Translating gives CASTRGMTSGPYEQYF.

The chain is built from TRBV7-9 and TRBJ2-4; 12 bases are shared with TRBD2. The trim removed 5 bases at V and 5 bases at J, leaving 7 bases unmatched. Per the germline V gene, CDR1 is SEHNR and CDR2 is FQNEAQ (reference sequence). The CDR3 contains 16 residues. In DNA, the CDR3 is TGTGCCAGCAGCACCACTAGCGGGGGGCGGGAAAACATTCAGTACTTC. Translation gives CASSTTSGGRENIQYF.

The J gene is TRBJ1-3, the V gene TRBV6-1; D might be TRBD1 (5 bases). The CDR3 has 17 amino acids. The germline V and J ends were trimmed by 3 bases and 0 bases, with 15 bases remaining between them. The germline V gene has CDR1 MNHNS and CDR2 SASEGT. CDR3: CASSEGIQVNSGNTIYF. CDR3 sequence (DNA): TGTGCCAGCAGTGAGGGGATACAGGTAAACTCTGGAAACACCATATATTTT.

This chain connects TRBV24-1 to TRBJ2-5; maybe TRBD1 (5 bases). CDR3 size: 16 residues. The germline gives CDR1 KGHDR, CDR2 SFDVKD. Trimming cost V 0 bases and J 3 bases, with 13 bases left between them. The CDR3 reads CATSDLPAQGKETQYF. CDR3 DNA: TGTGCCACCAGTGATTTGCCGGCCCAGGGCAAAGAGACCCAGTACTTC.

The rearrangement joins TRBV6-5 to TRBJ1-2; the match to TRBD1 covers 7 bases. This CDR3 has 13 residues. Germline CDR1 and CDR2: MNHEY and SVGAGI. The trim removed 5 bases at V and 7 bases at J, leaving 7 bases unmatched. DNA for the CDR3: TGTGCCAGCAGTAAAAACAGGGGAAGTGGCTACACCTTC. This sequence encodes CASSKNRGSGYTF.

This clone was counted a single time. J is TRBJ2-6 and V is TRBV3-1 (or the pseudogene TRBV3-2); D gene uncertain. Per germline, CDR1 LGHDT and CDR2 YNNKEL (reference sequence). Between the trimmed V and J ends, which lost 3 bases and 1 base, there was a span of 13 bases. This CDR3 comprises 17 residues. CDR3 sequence (DNA): TGTGCCAGCAGCCAGAGCCCCCTGGTGTCTGGGGCCAACGTCCTGACTTTC. Translation gives CASSQSPLVSGANVLTF.

The chain uses TRBV9 and TRBJ2-3; possible D gene TRBD1, 6 bases. The CDR3 runs 14 residues. The germline V gene encodes CDR1 SGDLS and CDR2 YYNGEE. The CDR3 is CGGGSAPSTDTQYF. The CDR3 DNA follows: TGTGGAGGGGGAAGCGCTCCTAGCACAGATACGCAGTATTTT.

J is TRBJ2-6 and V is TRBV6-5, with TRBD2 as a possible D gene (5 bases). Germline V lookup: CDR1 MNHEY, CDR2 SVGAGI. CDR3 size: 14 residues. The ends were cut back, 6 bases at V and 0 bases at J, with 6 bases in the middle. In DNA form, the CDR3 reads TGTGCCAGCAGCGAGGGCTCTGGGGCCAACGTCCTGACTTTC. This sequence encodes CASSEGSGANVLTF.

The chain employs TRBV19 and TRBJ1-5; tentatively, D is TRBD1 (5 bases). CDR1 and CDR2 (germline): LNHDA, SQIVND (reference sequence). V was shortened by 6 bases and J by 5 bases, with 17 bases between the two germline ends. The CDR3 consists of 15 residues. CDR3: CASRIGPGTYQPQHF. The CDR3 coding sequence is TGTGCCAGTAGGATTGGGCCAGGGACTTATCAGCCCCAGCATTTT.

This clone is a singleton in its sample. V gene TRBV7-2 combines with J gene TRBJ2-7, with D perhaps matching TRBD2 (5 bases). CDR3 size: 15 residues. V was cut by 6 bases and J by 3 bases, with 18 bases left in between. Germline V gives CDR1 SGHTA, CDR2 FQGNSA. The CDR3 is CASRPPPADYYEQYF. The CDR3 DNA is TGTGCCAGCAGACCTCCCCCAGCGGATTACTACGAGCAGTACTTC.

This clone appeared a single time. The V gene is TRBV19, the J gene TRBJ1-2; D is perhaps TRBD1 (6 bases). Trimming left V 5 bases short and J 7 bases short, with 14 bases between. The CDR3 is made up of 13 amino acids. CDR1 is LNHDA and CDR2 is SQIVND in the germline V gene (reference sequence). CDR3 coding DNA: TGTGCCAGTAGTTCAGGGGCCCCGACTGGCTACACCTTC. This translates into CASSSGAPTGYTF.

V usage is TRBV2 and J usage is TRBJ2-7; no clear D gene. Per germline, CDR1 SNHLY and CDR2 FYNNEI. V was shortened by 6 bases and J by 2 bases, with 14 bases between the two germline ends. The CDR3 has 14 amino acids. DNA of the CDR3: TGTGCCAGCAGGATATCCGGGTCGGCCTACGAGCAGTACTTC. Its protein is CASRISGSAYEQYF.